This TCR beta chain is from a study of blood T cell repertoires in COVID-19 (dated by TCRdb to 2020 to 2021). Regarding the study in general: Collaborator samples came from the United States, Italy and Spain and covered acute and convalescent phases of COVID-19. The prospective study material was composed of cDNA or gDNA derived from T cells, B-cell-depleted T cells, or PBMCs. Deeply sampled blood TCRbeta repertoires from subjects exposed to, actively infected with, or recovered from COVID-19 were included in the dataset. The repertoires were released in a freely available public database intended as a resource for research on the immune response to SARS-CoV-2. Samples were obtained from the ongoing ImmuneRACE study (first 160 participants) and from 1,000 to 1,500 subjects provided by 6 global collaborators. Nearly every sample came with metadata listing a de-identified subject ID, COVID-19 status, age in years and sex. HLA class I and class II types, where available, came from metadata supplied by the sample provider rather than from assay-based typing.

Whole blood was collected in K2EDTA tubes by collaborating institutions according to the institutions' own protocols. For TCRbeta analysis, collaborator samples were shipped as frozen whole blood, as isolated PBMCs, or as DNA extracted from either sample type. By share, this clone ranks as medium-sized (0.01 to 0.1%). Its antigen is still unknown. Base qualities are not recorded, but no much larger clone differs from it by a single base. Trimming costs V 0 bases and J 3 bases, and their ends lie 6 bases apart. Via the germline V gene, CDR1 is SGDLS and CDR2 YYNGEE. Taken from cysteine to phenylalanine, the CDR3 has 13 residues. Here the CDR3 DNA is all that survives: 39 bases in frame from base 1. Paper-wide results and their limitations: Clinical and demographic metadata were provided uncurated, with the amount varying by source and participant.

TCRbeta CDR3 regions were amplified from genomic DNA using the immunoSEQ Assay, a bias-controlled multiplex PCR. Turning to the authors' computational methods: Within the assay, amplification of reference gene primers was used to estimate how many nucleated cells each sample contained. Sequence reads were collapsed and filtered to measure the absolute abundance of every unique TCRbeta CDR3 rearrangement. For each sample, productive Simpson clonality was calculated by taking the square root of Simpson's diversity index across productive rearrangements. This is the immuneACCESS table as TCRdb keeps it, with only in-frame sequences that have V and J called. A part of the clones is gone; compared with another copy, unresolved V genes explain less than half, and the rest is unexplained. The V and J calls and clone size are taken from that table; D and trimming were inferred from the DNA. For this sample the table gives around 15,000 clones, of which 75% to 90% were detected only once. The ten top clones hold roughly 37% of the sample.

The sequenced sample consisted of peripheral blood. The chain links TRBV9 with TRBJ1-1, with TRBD1 as a weak D call on 5 bases. The TCR originated in a man aged 65 to 79 in a cohort sampled during active COVID-19. The CDR3 here reads CASSVGGDTEAFF. The DNA sequence follows: TGTGCCAGCAGCGTAGGGGGGGACACTGAAGCTTTCTTT.